This TCR beta chain was retrieved from a study of blood T cell repertoires in COVID-19. Study-level information: COVID-19 samples collected from the United States, Italy and Spain covered acute and convalescent phases.

The CDR3 runs 11 residues. V lost 8 bases and J lost 5; bases outside the gene matches: 2. Germline V CDR1 and CDR2: SEHNR, FQNEAQ (reference sequence). This clone is labeled medium-sized (0.01 to 0.1%). Authors' data handling: The assay estimated nucleated cells by amplifying reference gene primers. The assay was immunoSEQ multiplex PCR, and TCRdb's table has in-frame clones only and misses some. The V and J calls and the clone size are those of that table, but D and trimming were determined from the DNA. The profile covers about 200,000 clones, with about 83% appearing a single time and approximately 4.9% taken by the ten largest.

The specimen was PBMCs or T cells enriched from blood (not recorded which). The source is a woman in her fifties or sixties who had been exposed to COVID-19. The rearrangement uses TRBV7-9 and TRBJ2-7; 8 positions match TRBD2. CDR3 DNA: TGTGCCAGCGGGACTAGTAACGAGCAGTACTTC. It is translated as CASGTSNEQYF.